Listed here are 27 T cell receptor beta chains from one sample, sequenced in a study of OX40 agonist ivuxolimab in advanced cancers. The repertoire was sequenced with immunoSEQ multiplex PCR; TCRdb's copy has only in-frame clones and lacks some. The data show 25,000 to 35,000 clones, about four fifths seen once. The sample consisted of CD4+ or CD8+ T cells sorted from blood, taken in a trial of the OX40 agonist ivuxolimab. All receptors come from an adult with an advanced solid tumor such as melanoma, head and neck, liver or kidney cancer.

The rearrangement links TRBV19 to TRBJ1-5; TRBD1 aligns across 8 bases. Losses at the gene ends were 7 bases for V and 7 bases for J; bases not matched to a gene: 9. The germline V gene encodes CDR1 LNHDA and CDR2 SQIVND (reference sequence). CDR3 length: 14 amino acids. CDR3 region: CASTPDRGRQPQHF. The CDR3 nucleotides read TGTGCCAGTACTCCTGACAGGGGCCGACAGCCCCAGCATTTT.

V usage is TRBV27 and J usage is TRBJ2-7; D is unclear. Trimming took 0 bases from V and 3 from J, leaving 6 bases between them. Germline V lookup: CDR1 MNHEY, CDR2 SMNVEV (reference sequence). This CDR3 comprises 13 residues. For the CDR3, the DNA is TGTGCCAGCAGTTTATCTATCTTCTACGAGCAGTACTTC. It translates to CASSLSIFYEQYF.

The rearrangement links TRBV19 to TRBJ1-2; the match to TRBD1 covers 10 bases. Germline CDR1 and CDR2: LNHDA and SQIVND (reference sequence). With V trimmed by 5 bases and J by 8 bases, 2 bases remained unmatched. The CDR3 runs to 12 residues. In DNA, the CDR3 is TGTGCCAGTAGTTGGGACAGGGGCGGCTACACCTTC. It specifies CASSWDRGGYTF.

This chain uses TRBV13 with TRBJ2-7; TRBD1 aligns across 7 bases. CDR3 size: 15 residues. Losses at the gene ends were 5 bases for V and 0 bases for J; bases not matched to a gene: 7. Germline V CDR1 and CDR2: PRHDT, FYEKMQ (reference sequence). CDR3 in amino acids: CASSAQGQSSYEQYF. CDR3 coding DNA: TGTGCCAGCAGCGCCCAGGGACAGAGCTCCTACGAGCAGTACTTC.

V and J are TRBV7-6 and TRBJ2-7; weak D call: TRBD2 (6 bases). Looked up from germline, CDR1 is SGHVS and CDR2 is FNYEAQ. The CDR3 sequence is 15 residues long. The germline V and J ends were trimmed by 2 bases and 7 bases, with 18 bases remaining between them. The DNA of the CDR3 is TGTGCCAGCAGCTTACCGGGAGATCAGGCGGGGGAGCAGTACTTC. Translated: CASSLPGDQAGEQYF. Combining the CDR3 with reference TRBV7-6 and TRBJ2-7 gives the whole variable domain GAGVSQSPRYKVTKRGQDVALRCDPISGHVSLYWYRQALGQGPEFLTYFNYEAQQDKSGLPNDRFSAERPEGSISTLTIQRTEQRDSAMYRCASSLPGDQAGEQYFGPGTRLTVT.

The chain uses TRBV5-1 and TRBJ2-7; D gene unclear. CDR3 length: 14 residues. Trimming removed 0 bases from V and 0 bases from J, with 7 bases in between. CDR1 is SGHRS, CDR2 YFSETQ, per germline. CDR3 in amino acids: CASSLGTPSYEQYF. The CDR3 nucleotides read TGCGCCAGCAGCTTGGGAACCCCCTCCTACGAGCAGTACTTC.

The chain combines TRBV4-1 with TRBJ1-4; 9 bases fit TRBD1. The CDR3 runs 15 residues. J was trimmed by 8 bases and V by 5 bases; bases with no gene match: 9. Germline V gene data show CDR1 as MGHRA and CDR2 as YSYEKL. CDR3 nucleotide sequence: TGCGCCAGCAGCATTCGGACAGGGGCGAGGGAAAAACTGTTTTTT. Its translation is CASSIRTGAREKLFF.

This chain's CDR3 is CAWSGRVSGNTIYF. CDR3 DNA: TGTGCCTGGAGTGGTCGCGTCTCTGGAAACACCATATATTTT. V is TRBV30 and J is TRBJ1-3; unclear D gene. V gave up 1 base and J gave up 0 bases, with 7 bases separating them. Germline CDR1 is GTSNPN and CDR2 is SVGIG (reference sequence). The CDR3 sequence is 14 residues long.

The V call is TRBV28, the J call TRBJ2-1; D is ambiguous. The germline V gene has CDR1 MDHEN and CDR2 SYDVKM. The CDR3 spans 13 residues. Deletions cut 8 bases from V and 0 bases from J, with 8 bases between. The DNA for the CDR3 is TGTGCCAGCGAGTTAAGCTCCTACAATGAGCAGTTCTTC. It codes for CASELSSYNEQFF.

This chain connects TRBV10-3 to TRBJ1-3; D not resolved. Germline V CDR1 and CDR2: ENHRY, SYGVKD. The CDR3 totals 13 residues. V lost 4 bases to trimming and J lost 2 bases, with 6 bases between them. CDR3 region: CAISVAAGNTIYF. In DNA form, the CDR3 reads TGTGCCATCAGTGTCGCGGCTGGAAACACCATATATTTT.

The chain links TRBV6-1 to TRBJ2-7, with D possibly TRBD2 on 6 matching bases. Trimming took 6 bases from V and 4 from J, leaving 16 bases between them. This CDR3 comprises 14 residues. CDR1 MNHNS and CDR2 SASEGT come from the germline V gene. CDR3 loop: CASRWEVGIYEQYF. In nucleotides, the CDR3 is TGTGCCAGCAGGTGGGAGGTAGGAATTTACGAGCAGTACTTC.

This sequence joins TRBV27 and TRBJ2-7; tentatively, D is TRBD1 (6 bases). Germline CDR1 is MNHEY and CDR2 is SMNVEV (reference sequence). V was shortened by 5 bases and J by 3 bases, with 8 bases between the two germline ends. The CDR3 contains 12 residues. CDR3 nucleotides: TGTGCCAGCAGTCGAGGGGGCTACGAGCAGTACTTC. Its protein is CASSRGGYEQYF.

The rearrangement joins TRBV19 to TRBJ2-7; 7 bases agree with TRBD2. Germline loops: CDR1 LNHDA, CDR2 SQIVND (reference sequence). The CDR3 consists of 15 residues. V gave up 1 base and J gave up 3 bases; unmatched junction bases: 6. The CDR3 DNA sequence: TGTGCCAGTAGTATAGCGGCTAGCGGAAACTACGAGCAGTACTTC. Translating it yields CASSIAASGNYEQYF.

The gene calls are TRBV9 and TRBJ2-1; D might be TRBD2 (5 bases). V lost 0 bases to trimming and J lost 9 bases, with 10 bases between them. The CDR3 sequence is 13 residues long. Germline V lookup: CDR1 SGDLS, CDR2 YYNGEE. The CDR3, as DNA: TGTGCCAGCAGCGTAGGGCCTGCGGGTGAGCAGTTCTTC. Protein product: CASSVGPAGEQFF.

The chain joins TRBV13 to TRBJ1-1, with 8 bases lining up with TRBD1. The germline gives CDR1 PRHDT, CDR2 FYEKMQ (reference sequence). The CDR3 is 13 residues long. V shed 4 bases and J 7 bases; nucleotides not matched to a gene: 5. The CDR3 region has the DNA TGTGCCAGCAGCTCGACAGGGGAAGGTGAAGCTTTCTTT. It specifies CASSSTGEGEAFF.

This clone has only a few counts. The genes are TRBV19 and TRBJ2-7; 7 bases agree with TRBD1. The CDR3 is 14 residues long. Germline loops: CDR1 LNHDA, CDR2 SQIVND (reference sequence). Losses at the gene ends were 1 base for V and 2 bases for J; bases not matched to a gene: 2. CDR3 sequence: CASSIGTGAYEQYF. CDR3 nucleotides: TGTGCCAGTAGTATAGGTACAGGGGCCTACGAGCAGTACTTC.

V usage is TRBV7-9 and J usage is TRBJ2-5; D possibly corresponds to TRBD2 (6 bases). Deletions cut 4 bases from V and 4 bases from J, with 13 bases between. CDR1 is SEHNR and CDR2 is FQNEAQ in the germline V gene (reference sequence). CDR3 length equals 14 residues. The CDR3 DNA reads as TGTGCCAGCAGCTCGGGACTGGTGCGAGAGACCCAGTACTTC. Encoded protein: CASSSGLVRETQYF.

This chain links TRBV28 with TRBJ1-5; D is unresolved. This CDR3 spans 15 amino acids. Germline CDR1 and CDR2: MDHEN and SYDVKM. V was pared by 6 bases and J by 2 bases, with 14 bases between. CDR3 in DNA: TGTGCCAGCAGCCGCCGCTGGGGAGGCAATCAGCCCCAGCATTTT. It translates to CASSRRWGGNQPQHF.

The chain carries TRBV11-2 and TRBJ2-5, with D possibly matching TRBD1 (7 bases). CDR1 SGHAT and CDR2 FQNNGV come from the germline V gene. V was trimmed by 5 bases and J by 2 bases, leaving 21 bases between them. This CDR3 is 17 amino acids long. The chain's CDR3 is CASSQGGRGVKQETQYF. The DNA for the CDR3 is TGTGCCAGCAGCCAGGGGGGTAGGGGGGTGAAGCAAGAGACCCAGTACTTC.

The chain recombines TRBV4-1 with TRBJ2-7; tentative D call: TRBD1 (7 bases). CDR3 size: 14 residues. V was cut by 1 base and J by 2 bases, with 9 bases left in between. Germline V gene data show CDR1 as MGHRA and CDR2 as YSYEKL. In nucleotides, the CDR3 is TGCGCCAGCAGCCAAGGCAGGGGGGCCTACGAGCAGTACTTC. Translation gives CASSQGRGAYEQYF.

J is TRBJ2-1 and V is TRBV9, with 7 bases that match TRBD1. This CDR3 is 15 amino acids long. The V segment lost 4 bases and the J segment 7 bases; nucleotides outside the gene matches: 11. In germline, CDR1 is SGDLS, CDR2 YYNGEE. CDR3 bases: TGTGCCAGCAGCAGGGACAGTCATACTAGTAATGAGCAGTTCTTC. It translates to CASSRDSHTSNEQFF.

The chain is built from TRBV7-3 and TRBJ2-1; 12 bases agree with TRBD2. There are 16 residues in the CDR3. V was pared by 8 bases and J by 1 base, with 6 bases of the junction left unmatched. Looked up from germline, CDR1 is SGHTA and CDR2 is FQGTGA. CDR3 loop: CASHTSGGRSYNEQFF. CDR3 in DNA: TGTGCCAGCCATACTAGCGGGGGGAGGTCCTACAATGAGCAGTTCTTC. The complete variable domain, with remaining parts taken from reference TRBV7-3 and TRBJ2-1, reads GAGVSQTPSNKVTEKGKYVELRCDPISGHTALYWYRQSLGQGPEFLIYFQGTGAADDSGLPNDRFFAVRPEGSVSTLKIQRTERGDSAVYLCASHTSGGRSYNEQFFGPGTRLTVL.

The chain uses TRBV13 and TRBJ2-3; TRBD2 is a possible D gene (6 bases). V dropped 8 bases and J dropped 1 base, with 13 bases sitting between them. This CDR3 is built from 14 residues. Germline V lookup: CDR1 PRHDT, CDR2 FYEKMQ (reference sequence). The CDR3 protein is CASHLVAGTDTQYF. CDR3 nucleotides: TGTGCCAGCCACCTGGTAGCGGGCACAGATACGCAGTATTTT.

The table lists this clone with a count of one. The gene calls are TRBV28 and TRBJ1-1; D might be TRBD1 (5 bases). The CDR3 loop spans 16 amino acids. The germline V gene encodes CDR1 MDHEN and CDR2 SYDVKM. The germline V and J ends were trimmed by 7 bases and 0 bases, with 18 bases remaining between them. DNA for the CDR3: TGTGCCAGCATTGTGCGGCCGGGGCTCATGAACACTGAAGCTTTCTTT. This codes for CASIVRPGLMNTEAFF.

The J gene is TRBJ2-2, the V gene TRBV2; the match to TRBD2 covers 8 bases. Per germline, CDR1 SNHLY and CDR2 FYNNEI. The ends lost 6 bases at V and 2 bases at J; junction bases unmatched: 5. This CDR3 spans 15 amino acids. The CDR3 nucleotides are TGTGCCAGCAGCCCGGGACTAGATAACACCGGGGAGCTGTTTTTT. This codes for CASSPGLDNTGELFF.

This chain joins TRBV19 and TRBJ2-2, with 8 bases that match TRBD1. V gave up 0 bases and J gave up 14 bases; unmatched junction bases: 8. The CDR3 runs to 14 residues. The germline gives CDR1 LNHDA, CDR2 SQIVND (reference sequence). In nucleotides, the CDR3 is TGTGCCAGTAGTATAGATCGATGGACAGGGTACCTGTTTTTT. The encoded protein is CASSIDRWTGYLFF.

This clone has only one observation. The rearrangement links TRBV5-1 to TRBJ2-3, with TRBD1 as a possible D gene (6 bases). The V gene's germline CDR1 is SGHRS and CDR2 YFSETQ. The ends were cut back, 0 bases at V and 14 bases at J, with 13 bases in the middle. The CDR3 spans 12 residues. This CDR3 is CASSLGGRGPYF. The CDR3 nucleotides are TGCGCCAGCAGCTTGGGCGGCAGGGGCCCGTATTTT.